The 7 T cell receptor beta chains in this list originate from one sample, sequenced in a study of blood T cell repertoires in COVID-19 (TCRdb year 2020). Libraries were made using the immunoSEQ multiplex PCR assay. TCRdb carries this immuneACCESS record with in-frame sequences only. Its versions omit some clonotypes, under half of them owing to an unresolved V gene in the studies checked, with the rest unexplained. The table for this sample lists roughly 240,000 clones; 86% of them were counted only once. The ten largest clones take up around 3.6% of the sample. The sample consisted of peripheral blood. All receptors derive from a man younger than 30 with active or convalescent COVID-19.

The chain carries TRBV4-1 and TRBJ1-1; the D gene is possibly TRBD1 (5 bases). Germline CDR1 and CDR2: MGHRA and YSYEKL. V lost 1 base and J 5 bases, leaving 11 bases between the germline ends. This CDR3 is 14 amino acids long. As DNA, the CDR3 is TGCGCCAGCAGCCAAGCGGGGGGGAGTACTGAAGCTTTCTTT. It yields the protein CASSQAGGSTEAFF.

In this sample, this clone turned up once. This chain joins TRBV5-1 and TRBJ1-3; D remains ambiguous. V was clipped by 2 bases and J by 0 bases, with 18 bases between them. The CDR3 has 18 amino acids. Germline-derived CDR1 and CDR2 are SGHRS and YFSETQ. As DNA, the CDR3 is TGCGCCAGCAGCTTCGGGCGGGTCCCGGGAATCTCTGGAAACACCATATATTTT. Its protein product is CASSFGRVPGISGNTIYF.

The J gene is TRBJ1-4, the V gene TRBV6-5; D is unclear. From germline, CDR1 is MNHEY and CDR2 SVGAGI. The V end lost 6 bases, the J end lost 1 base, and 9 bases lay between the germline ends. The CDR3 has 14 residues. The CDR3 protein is CASSNSQTNEKLFF. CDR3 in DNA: TGTGCCAGCAGCAATTCCCAAACTAATGAAAAACTGTTTTTT.

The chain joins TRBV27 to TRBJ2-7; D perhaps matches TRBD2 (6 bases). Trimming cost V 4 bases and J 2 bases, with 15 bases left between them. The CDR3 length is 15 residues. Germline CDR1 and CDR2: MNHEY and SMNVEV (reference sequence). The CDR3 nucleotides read TGTGCCAGCAGTTCGCCAAGTAGCGGTCCCTACGAGCAGTACTTC. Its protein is CASSSPSSGPYEQYF.

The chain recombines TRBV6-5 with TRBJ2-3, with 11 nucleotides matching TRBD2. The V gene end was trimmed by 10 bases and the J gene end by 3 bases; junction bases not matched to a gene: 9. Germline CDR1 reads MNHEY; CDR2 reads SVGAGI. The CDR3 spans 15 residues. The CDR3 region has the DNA TGTGCCACCATCGGGACTAGCGGAGAAACAGATACGCAGTATTTT. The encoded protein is CATIGTSGETDTQYF.

For the CDR3, the DNA is TGTGCCAGCAGTTCCGTTGAGGGCAGAAATCAGCCCCAGCATTTT. Protein product: CASSSVEGRNQPQHF. V and J are TRBV28 and TRBJ1-5; D remains ambiguous. V was shortened by 4 bases and J by 4 bases, with 14 bases between the two germline ends. The CDR3 extends over 15 amino acids. Germline CDR1 MDHEN, CDR2 SYDVKM.

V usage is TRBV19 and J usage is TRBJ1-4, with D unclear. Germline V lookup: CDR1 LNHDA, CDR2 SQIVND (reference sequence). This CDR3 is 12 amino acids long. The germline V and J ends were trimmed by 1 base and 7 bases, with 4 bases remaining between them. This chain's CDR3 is CASSIASEKLFF. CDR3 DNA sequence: TGTGCCAGTAGTATAGCCAGTGAAAAACTGTTTTTT.